A selection of T cell receptor beta chains follows, all from one sample in a study of cytomegalovirus exposure and HLA in healthy donors. Assay: immunoSEQ multiplex PCR; the TCRdb copy retains only in-frame clones and omits some. Its table lists some 110,000 clones. The source material was PBMCs. These receptors originate from a man between 35 and 55 years old in good health and CMV-seronegative. The CDR3 runs from the conserved cysteine through the conserved F or W. D genes are given only for firm matches.

V gene	D gene	J gene	CDR3 DNA	CDR3 protein
TRBV10-3	TRBD2	TRBJ2-7	TGTGCCATCACCAGCGGGATATCGATCTACGAGCAGTACTTC	CAITSGISIYEQYF
TRBV6-6	TRBD2	TRBJ2-5	TGTGCCAGCAGTGGGACTAGCGGCCTACAAGAGACCCAGTACTTC	CASSGTSGLQETQYF
TRBV11-2	NA	TRBJ1-4	TGTGCCAGCAGCTTAGCGTTGACAGAACCTGCAACTAATGAAAAACTGTTTTTT	CASSLALTEPATNEKLFF
TRBV6-6	TRBD1	TRBJ2-7	TGTGCCAACGGGACAGGGCCCACCGGGCTAACCAACGAGCAGTACTTC	CANGTGPTGLTNEQYF
TRBV5-1	TRBD2	TRBJ2-7	TGCGCCAGCAGCTTGGAGGGGAGGGCCTACGAGCAGTACTTC	CASSLEGRAYEQYF
TRBV19	TRBD2	TRBJ2-7	TGTGCCAGTAGGAGTCTAGCGGGAGGGCATCCGGACGAGCAGTACTTC	CASRSLAGGHPDEQYF
TRBV19	TRBD1	TRBJ1-5	TGTGCCAGTAGCCCAACAGGGGGCCGGGGCAATCAGCCCCAGCATTTT	CASSPTGGRGNQPQHF
TRBV6-5	TRBD1	TRBJ1-4	TGTGCCAGCAGCAAAGGGGGCGCGGGTGAAAAACTGTTTTTT	CASSKGGAGEKLFF
TRBV19	NA	TRBJ1-2	TGTGCCAGTAGTATAGCTGGCCTCTCGGCACAGCCGAACTCCTATGGCTACACCTTC	CASSIAGLSAQPNSYGYTF
TRBV2	NA	TRBJ2-2	TGTGCCAGCAGTCCCTTTATCACCGGGGAGCTGTTTTTT	CASSPFITGELFF
TRBV2	NA	TRBJ1-5	TGTGCCAGCAGTACAGATAGCAATCAGCCCCAGCATTTT	CASSTDSNQPQHF
TRBV7-9	TRBD1	TRBJ2-1	TGTGCCAGCAGCTTGGAACAGGGGGCTTATGAGCAGTTCTTC	CASSLEQGAYEQFF
TRBV11-2	TRBD2	TRBJ2-1	TGTGCCAGCAGCTTCGGACTAGCTCCAGAGGGGTACAATGAGCAGTTCTTC	CASSFGLAPEGYNEQFF
TRBV6-1	TRBD1	TRBJ2-5	TGTGCCAGCAGGGGGACAGGGGATCGGGAGCAGTACTTC	CASRGTGDREQYF
TRBV30	NA	TRBJ1-1	TGTGCCTGGAGTGTAGCAGGGCGCGAAGCTTTCTTT	CAWSVAGREAFF
TRBV2	NA	TRBJ2-2	TGTGCCAGCATAGACGGGGATAGGACCGGGGAGCTGTTTTTT	CASIDGDRTGELFF
TRBV4-1	NA	TRBJ2-1	TGCGCCAGCAGCCCCGGAGCTACGCGGTACAATGAGCAGTTCTTC	CASSPGATRYNEQFF
TRBV19	TRBD1	TRBJ2-1	TGTGCCAGTAGTATAGAGGACAGGCCCTACAATGAGCAGTTCTTC	CASSIEDRPYNEQFF
TRBV14	NA	TRBJ2-7	TGTGCCAGCAGCCAAGAGAGGGAGCAGTACTTC	CASSQEREQYF
TRBV7-9	NA	TRBJ1-2	TGTGCCAGCAGCGCAGGGGTTCAGAACTATGGCTACACCTTC	CASSAGVQNYGYTF
TRBV29-1	NA	TRBJ1-2	TGCAGCGCGTTGGACAGCGGTGGCTACACCTTC	CSALDSGGYTF
TRBV14	NA	TRBJ2-1	TGTGCCAGCAGCCAACAGATCTACAATGAGCAGTTCTTC	CASSQQIYNEQFF
TRBV5-4	TRBD2	TRBJ2-1	TGTGCCAGCAACCCCGGGGGGGTAAACTCCTACAATGAGCAGTTCTTC	CASNPGGVNSYNEQFF
TRBV28	NA	TRBJ1-1	TGTGCCAGCAGAGAGGTCGGGGGGGATGCTTTCTTT	CASREVGGDAFF
TRBV28	TRBD1	TRBJ1-5	TGTGCCAGCAGTCCGGGACAGGATCAGCCCCAGCATTTT	CASSPGQDQPQHF
TRBV7-9	NA	TRBJ1-2	TGTGCCAGCAGCCCCGGACAGACAGCTAACTATGGCTACACCTTC	CASSPGQTANYGYTF
TRBV7-9	TRBD1	TRBJ1-1	TGTGCCAGCAGCTCCGCGTGGCAGGGGGCTGTGGGCACTGAAGCTTTCTTT	CASSSAWQGAVGTEAFF
TRBV10-2	TRBD1	TRBJ2-7	TGCGCCAGCCTTGACAGGGGCAGTCTTCTGGGGTACTTC	CASLDRGSLLGYF
TRBV9	NA	TRBJ1-3	TGTGCCAGCAGCCCCCGGCTCTGGCAGGGGAGCTCTGGAAACACCATATATTTT	CASSPRLWQGSSGNTIYF
TRBV15	NA	TRBJ2-5	TGTGCCACCAGCAGAGTTTTGGGGGGTCTCCAAGAGACCCAGTACTTC	CATSRVLGGLQETQYF
TRBV6-5	TRBD1	TRBJ1-5	TGTGCCAGCACCCTCAGTTATACAGGGGATCAGCCCCAGCATTTT	CASTLSYTGDQPQHF
TRBV7-2	NA	TRBJ2-5	TGTGCCAGCAGTTACAGGTACCAAGAGACCCAGTACTTC	CASSYRYQETQYF
TRBV9	NA	TRBJ2-7	TGTGCCAGCAGCGCTTGGTCGAGCTCCTACGAGCAGTACTTC	CASSAWSSSYEQYF
TRBV4-1	NA	TRBJ2-3	TGCGCCAGCAGCCAATGGGGGGTGGGGCAGCGCGGACTTCGAGATACGCAGTATTTT	CASSQWGVGQRGLRDTQYF
TRBV5-1	NA	TRBJ2-7	TGCGCCAGCAGCCGTATAGGGGGGGGTTCCTACGAGCAGTACTTC	CASSRIGGGSYEQYF
TRBV11-1	NA	TRBJ2-7	TGTGCCAGCAGCTCGGGACTCTCCGGGGCCTACGAGCAGTACTTC	CASSSGLSGAYEQYF
TRBV18	TRBD1	TRBJ2-2	TGTGCCAGCTCACTACAGGGGGCGACCGGGGAGCTGTTTTTT	CASSLQGATGELFF
TRBV11-1	TRBD1	TRBJ1-2	TGTGCCAGCAGCACCCGGACAGGGACTACTAACTATGGCTACACCTTC	CASSTRTGTTNYGYTF
TRBV5-1	TRBD2	TRBJ2-3	TGCGCCAGCAGCCCGACTAGCGGGTCAACAGATACGCAGTATTTT	CASSPTSGSTDTQYF
TRBV6-4	TRBD2	TRBJ2-1	TGTGCCAGCAGTGATAGCGGGAGAGGGAATGAGCAGTTCTTC	CASSDSGRGNEQFF
TRBV19	TRBD1	TRBJ2-1	TGTGCCAGTAGTATAGATCACCGGACAGGAAAGGGGGAGCAGTTCTTC	CASSIDHRTGKGEQFF
TRBV27	NA	TRBJ1-2	TGTGCCAGCAGACGCTCCGAGGGGGATGCCTATGGCTACACCTTC	CASRRSEGDAYGYTF
TRBV25-1	NA	TRBJ2-5	TGTGCCAGCAGTGGCGGCAGGGGCGAGACCCAGTACTTC	CASSGGRGETQYF
TRBV6-5	NA	TRBJ1-1	TGTGCCAGCAGTCGGGCTAGCGGAGCCTATTACGAAGCTTTCTTT	CASSRASGAYYEAFF
TRBV28	TRBD1	TRBJ1-2	TGTGCCAGCAGGACAGGGGGATATGGCTACACCTTC	CASRTGGYGYTF
TRBV11-2	NA	TRBJ2-5	TGTGCCAGCAGCTTCGGACCGGGACTAGAGACCCAGTACTTC	CASSFGPGLETQYF
TRBV10-3	NA	TRBJ2-1	TGTGCCATCAGTGATACTAACCCCTACAATGAGCAGTTCTTC	CAISDTNPYNEQFF
TRBV13	TRBD1	TRBJ1-2	TGTGCCAGCAGCGAAGGACAGGGGGGAGGCTACACCTTC	CASSEGQGGGYTF
TRBV10-3	NA	TRBJ1-3	TGTGCCATCAGACTCTCTGGAAACACCATATATTTT	CAIRLSGNTIYF
TRBV25-1	NA	TRBJ1-2	TGTGCCAGCAGTGAATATTCGGACAGTCCAGGCTACACCTTC	CASSEYSDSPGYTF
TRBV7-9	TRBD2	TRBJ2-7	TGTGCCAGCAGCTTAATCGGCGGGAGCTCCTACGAGCAGTACTTC	CASSLIGGSSYEQYF
TRBV11-2	TRBD2	TRBJ2-7	TGTGCCAGCAGCTCATATCTAGCGGGAGTCTACGAGCAGTACTTC	CASSSYLAGVYEQYF
TRBV5-5	TRBD1	TRBJ1-4	TGTGCCAGCAGCCCTGGCGGTCAGGGGGCTTATAATGAAAAACTGTTTTTT	CASSPGGQGAYNEKLFF